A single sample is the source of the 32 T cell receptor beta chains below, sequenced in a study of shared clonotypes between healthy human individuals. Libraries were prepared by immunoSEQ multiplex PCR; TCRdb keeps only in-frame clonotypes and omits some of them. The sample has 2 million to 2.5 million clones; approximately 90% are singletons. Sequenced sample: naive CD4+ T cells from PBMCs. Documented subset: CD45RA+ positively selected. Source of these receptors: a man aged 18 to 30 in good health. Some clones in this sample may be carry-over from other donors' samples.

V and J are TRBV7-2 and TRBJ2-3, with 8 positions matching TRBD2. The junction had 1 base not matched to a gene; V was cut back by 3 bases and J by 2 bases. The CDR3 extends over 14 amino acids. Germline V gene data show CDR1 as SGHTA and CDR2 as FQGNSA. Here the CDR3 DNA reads TGTGCCAGCAGCTTTAGCGGGGTCACAGATACGCAGTATTTT. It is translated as CASSFSGVTDTQYF.

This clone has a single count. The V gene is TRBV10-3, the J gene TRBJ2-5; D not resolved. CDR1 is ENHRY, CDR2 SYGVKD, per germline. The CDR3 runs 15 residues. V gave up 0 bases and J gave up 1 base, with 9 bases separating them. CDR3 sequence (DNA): TGTGCCATCAGTGAGTCGAGGCTAGTCCAAGAGACCCAGTACTTC. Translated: CAISESRLVQETQYF.

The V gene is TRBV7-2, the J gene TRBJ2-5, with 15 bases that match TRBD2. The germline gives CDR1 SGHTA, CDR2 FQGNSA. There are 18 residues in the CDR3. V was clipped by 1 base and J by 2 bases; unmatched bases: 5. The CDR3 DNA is TGTGCCAGCAGCTTAGGGGGGACTAGCGGGAGGAGGCAAGAGACCCAGTACTTC. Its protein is CASSLGGTSGRRQETQYF.

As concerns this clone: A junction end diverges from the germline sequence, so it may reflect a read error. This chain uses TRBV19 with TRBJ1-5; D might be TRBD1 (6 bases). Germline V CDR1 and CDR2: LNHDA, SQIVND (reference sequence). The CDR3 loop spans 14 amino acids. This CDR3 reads CASSIGGVGQPQHF. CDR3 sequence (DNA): TGTGCCAGTAGCATAGGGGGGGTTGGTCAGCCCCAGCATTTT.

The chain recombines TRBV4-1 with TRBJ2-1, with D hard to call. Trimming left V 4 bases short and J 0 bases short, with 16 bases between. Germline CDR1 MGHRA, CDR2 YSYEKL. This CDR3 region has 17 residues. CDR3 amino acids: CASSPISNAYSYNEQFF. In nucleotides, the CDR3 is TGCGCCAGCAGCCCAATAAGTAACGCATACTCCTACAATGAGCAGTTCTTC.

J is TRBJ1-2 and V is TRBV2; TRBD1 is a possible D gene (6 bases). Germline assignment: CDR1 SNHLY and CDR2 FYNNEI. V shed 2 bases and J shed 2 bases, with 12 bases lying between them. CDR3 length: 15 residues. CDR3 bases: TGTGCCAGCAGTGAAACCCAGGGGAAAAACTATGGCTACACCTTC. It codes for CASSETQGKNYGYTF.

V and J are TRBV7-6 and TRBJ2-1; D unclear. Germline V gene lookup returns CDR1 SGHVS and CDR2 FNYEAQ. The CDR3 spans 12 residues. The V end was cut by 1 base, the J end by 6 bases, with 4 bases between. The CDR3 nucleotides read TGTGCCAGCAGCTTAGTTTTCAATGAGCAGTTCTTC. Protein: CASSLVFNEQFF.

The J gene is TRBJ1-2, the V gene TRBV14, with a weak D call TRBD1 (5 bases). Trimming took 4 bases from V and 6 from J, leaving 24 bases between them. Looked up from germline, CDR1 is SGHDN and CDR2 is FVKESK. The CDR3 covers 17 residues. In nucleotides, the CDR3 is TGTGCCAGCAGCCCGGTTCTGCAGGACACGGACGTCGATGGCTACACCTTC. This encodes CASSPVLQDTDVDGYTF.

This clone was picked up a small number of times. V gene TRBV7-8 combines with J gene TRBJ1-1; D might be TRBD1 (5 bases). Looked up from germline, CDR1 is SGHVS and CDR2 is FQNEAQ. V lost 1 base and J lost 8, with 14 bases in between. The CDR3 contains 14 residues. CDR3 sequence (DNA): TGTGCCAGCAGCTTAGAACGGGGCGTGAAGGAAGCTTTCTTT. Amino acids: CASSLERGVKEAFF. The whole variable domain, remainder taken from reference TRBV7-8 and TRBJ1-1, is GAGVSQSPRYKVAKRGQDVALRCDPISGHVSLFWYQQALGQGPEFLTYFQNEAQLDKSGLPSDRFFAERPEGSVSTLKIQRTQQEDSAVYLCASSLERGVKEAFFGQGTRLTVV.

For the CDR3, the DNA is TGTGCCAGCAGCCCGGGACAGGGGGAAGGAGAGACCCAGTACTTC. Amino acid sequence: CASSPGQGEGETQYF. The chain uses TRBV11-3 and TRBJ2-5; 11 bases line up with TRBD1. This CDR3 region has 15 residues. V lost 5 bases to trimming and J lost 4 bases; unmatched junction nucleotides: 6. CDR1 and CDR2 from the germline V gene are SGHNT and YENEEA.

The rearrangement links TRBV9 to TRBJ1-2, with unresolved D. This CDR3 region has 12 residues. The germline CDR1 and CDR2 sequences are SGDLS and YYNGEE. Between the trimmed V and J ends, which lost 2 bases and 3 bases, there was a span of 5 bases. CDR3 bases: TGTGCCAGCAGCGTCCGGGACTATGGCTACACCTTC. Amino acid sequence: CASSVRDYGYTF.

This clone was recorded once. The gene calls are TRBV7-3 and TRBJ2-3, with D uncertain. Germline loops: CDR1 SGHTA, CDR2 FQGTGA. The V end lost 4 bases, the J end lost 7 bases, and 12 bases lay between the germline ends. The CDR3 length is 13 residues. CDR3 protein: CASSSNPRHTQYF. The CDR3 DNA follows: TGTGCCAGCAGCTCTAACCCCAGGCATACGCAGTATTTT.

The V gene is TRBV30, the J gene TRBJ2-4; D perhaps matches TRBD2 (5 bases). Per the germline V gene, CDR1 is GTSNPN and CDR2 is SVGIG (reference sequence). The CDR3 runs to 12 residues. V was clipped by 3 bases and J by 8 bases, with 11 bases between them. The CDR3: CAWSRTRDIQYF. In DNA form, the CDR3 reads TGTGCCTGGAGCCGGACGCGGGACATTCAGTACTTC.

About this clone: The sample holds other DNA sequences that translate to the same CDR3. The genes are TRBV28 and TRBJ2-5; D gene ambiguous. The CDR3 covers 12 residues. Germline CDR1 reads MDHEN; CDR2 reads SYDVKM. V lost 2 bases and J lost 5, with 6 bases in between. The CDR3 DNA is TGTGCCAGCAGTTTACGATCGGAGACCCAGTACTTC. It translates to CASSLRSETQYF.

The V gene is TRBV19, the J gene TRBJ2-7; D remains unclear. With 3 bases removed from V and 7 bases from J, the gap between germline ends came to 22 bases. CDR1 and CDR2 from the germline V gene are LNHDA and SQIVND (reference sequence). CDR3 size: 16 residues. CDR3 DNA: TGTGCCAGTAGTATTGTCGGTGGGGATTTGGGGATGGAGCAGTACTTC. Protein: CASSIVGGDLGMEQYF.

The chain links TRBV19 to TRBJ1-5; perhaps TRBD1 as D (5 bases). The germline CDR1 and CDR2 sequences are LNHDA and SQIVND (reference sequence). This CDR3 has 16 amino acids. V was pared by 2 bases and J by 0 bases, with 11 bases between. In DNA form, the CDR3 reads TGTGCCAGTAGTATATTTGACAGTTATAGCAATCAGCCCCAGCATTTT. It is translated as CASSIFDSYSNQPQHF.

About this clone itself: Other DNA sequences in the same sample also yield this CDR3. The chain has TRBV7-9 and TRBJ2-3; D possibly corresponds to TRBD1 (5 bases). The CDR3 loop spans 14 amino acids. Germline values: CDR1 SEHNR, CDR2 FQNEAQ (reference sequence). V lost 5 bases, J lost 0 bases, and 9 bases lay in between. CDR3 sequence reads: CASSLDRSTDTQYF. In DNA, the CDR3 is TGTGCCAGCAGCCTAGACAGAAGCACAGATACGCAGTATTTT.

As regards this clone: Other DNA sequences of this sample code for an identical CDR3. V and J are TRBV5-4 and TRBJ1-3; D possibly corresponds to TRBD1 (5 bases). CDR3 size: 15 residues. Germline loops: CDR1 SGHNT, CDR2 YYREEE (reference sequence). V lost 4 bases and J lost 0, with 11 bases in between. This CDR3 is CASSLAGGSGNTIYF. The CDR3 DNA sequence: TGTGCCAGCAGCCTGGCGGGGGGCTCTGGAAACACCATATATTTT. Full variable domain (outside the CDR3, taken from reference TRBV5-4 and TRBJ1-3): ETGVTQSPTHLIKTRGQQVTLRCSSQSGHNTVSWYQQALGQGPQFIFQYYREEENGRGNFPPRFSGLQFPNYSSELNVNALELDDSALYLCASSLAGGSGNTIYFGEGSWLTVV.

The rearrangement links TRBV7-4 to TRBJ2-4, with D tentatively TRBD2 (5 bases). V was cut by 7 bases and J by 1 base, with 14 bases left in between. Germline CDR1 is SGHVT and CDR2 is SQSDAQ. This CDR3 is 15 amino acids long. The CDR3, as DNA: TGTGCCAGCATCCAAAAGGAGGTTGCCAAAAACATTCAGTACTTC. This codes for CASIQKEVAKNIQYF.

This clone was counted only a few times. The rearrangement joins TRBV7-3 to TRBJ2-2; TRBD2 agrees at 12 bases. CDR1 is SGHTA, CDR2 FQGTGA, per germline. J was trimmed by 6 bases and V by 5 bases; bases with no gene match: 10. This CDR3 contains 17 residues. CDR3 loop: CASSPRLAGDLPGELFF. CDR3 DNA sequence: TGTGCCAGCAGCCCGCGACTAGCGGGAGATCTCCCCGGGGAGCTGTTTTTT.

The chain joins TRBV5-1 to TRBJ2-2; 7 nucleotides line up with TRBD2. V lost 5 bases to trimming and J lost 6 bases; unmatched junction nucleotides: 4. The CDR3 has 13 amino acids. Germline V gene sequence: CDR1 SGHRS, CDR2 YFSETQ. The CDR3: CASSPSGAGELFF. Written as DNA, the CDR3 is TGCGCCAGCAGTCCTAGCGGAGCCGGGGAGCTGTTTTTT. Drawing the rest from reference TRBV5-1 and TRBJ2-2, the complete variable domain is KAGVTQTPRYLIKTRGQQVTLSCSPISGHRSVSWYQQTPGQGLQFLFEYFSETQRNKGNFPGRFSGRQFSNSRSEMNVSTLELGDSALYLCASSPSGAGELFFGEGSRLTVL.

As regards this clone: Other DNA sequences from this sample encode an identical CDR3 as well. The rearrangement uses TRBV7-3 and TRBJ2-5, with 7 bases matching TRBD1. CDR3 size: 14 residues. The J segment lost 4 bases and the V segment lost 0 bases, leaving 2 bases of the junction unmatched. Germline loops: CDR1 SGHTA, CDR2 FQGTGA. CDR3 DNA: TGTGCCAGCAGCTTAACAGGGGGCAGAGAGACCCAGTACTTC. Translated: CASSLTGGRETQYF. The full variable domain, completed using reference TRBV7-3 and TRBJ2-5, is GAGVSQTPSNKVTEKGKYVELRCDPISGHTALYWYRQSLGQGPEFLIYFQGTGAADDSGLPNDRFFAVRPEGSVSTLKIQRTERGDSAVYLCASSLTGGRETQYFGPGTRLLVL.

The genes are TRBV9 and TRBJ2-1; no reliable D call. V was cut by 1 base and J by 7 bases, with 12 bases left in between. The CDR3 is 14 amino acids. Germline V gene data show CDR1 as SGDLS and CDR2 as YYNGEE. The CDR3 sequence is CASSVISGVNEQFF. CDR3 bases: TGTGCCAGCAGCGTAATTTCGGGCGTGAATGAGCAGTTCTTC.

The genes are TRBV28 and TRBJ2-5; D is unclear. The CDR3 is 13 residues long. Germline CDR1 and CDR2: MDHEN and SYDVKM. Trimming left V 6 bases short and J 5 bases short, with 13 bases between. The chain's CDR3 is CASSEKARETQYF. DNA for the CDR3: TGTGCCAGCAGCGAGAAGGCCCGGGAGACCCAGTACTTC. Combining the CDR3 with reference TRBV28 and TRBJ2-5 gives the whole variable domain DVKVTQSSRYLVKRTGEKVFLECVQDMDHENMFWYRQDPGLGLRLIYFSYDVKMKEKGDIPEGYSVSREKKERFSLILESASTNQTSMYLCASSEKARETQYFGPGTRLLVL.

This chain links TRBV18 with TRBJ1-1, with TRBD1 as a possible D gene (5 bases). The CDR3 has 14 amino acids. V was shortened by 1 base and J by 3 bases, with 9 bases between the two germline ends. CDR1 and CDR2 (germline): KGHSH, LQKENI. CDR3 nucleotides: TGTGCCAGCTCACCACGGGGCAGGGACACTGAAGCTTTCTTT. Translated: CASSPRGRDTEAFF.

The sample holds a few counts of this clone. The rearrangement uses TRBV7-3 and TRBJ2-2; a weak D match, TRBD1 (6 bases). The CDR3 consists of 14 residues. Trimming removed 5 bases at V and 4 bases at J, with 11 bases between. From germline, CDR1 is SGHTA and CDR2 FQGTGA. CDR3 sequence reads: CASSETGSTGELFF. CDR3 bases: TGTGCCAGCAGCGAAACAGGGTCCACCGGGGAGCTGTTTTTT.

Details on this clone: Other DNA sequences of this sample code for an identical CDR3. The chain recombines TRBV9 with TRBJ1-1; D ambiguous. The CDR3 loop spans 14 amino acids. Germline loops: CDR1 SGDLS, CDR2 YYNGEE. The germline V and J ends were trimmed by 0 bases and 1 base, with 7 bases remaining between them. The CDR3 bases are TGTGCCAGCAGCGTAGGGGGAACGAACACTGAAGCTTTCTTT. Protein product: CASSVGGTNTEAFF.

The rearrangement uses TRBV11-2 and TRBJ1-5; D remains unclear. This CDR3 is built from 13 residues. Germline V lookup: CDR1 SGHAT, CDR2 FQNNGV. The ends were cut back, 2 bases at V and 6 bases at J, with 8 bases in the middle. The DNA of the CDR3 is TGTGCCAGCAGCTTATGGGCAGCTCAGCCCCAGCATTTT. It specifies CASSLWAAQPQHF.

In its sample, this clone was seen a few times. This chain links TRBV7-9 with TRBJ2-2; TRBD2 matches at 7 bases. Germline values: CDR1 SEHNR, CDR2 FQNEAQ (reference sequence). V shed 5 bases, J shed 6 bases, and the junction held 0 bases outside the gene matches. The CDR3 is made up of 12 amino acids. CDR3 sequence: CASSRGAGELFF. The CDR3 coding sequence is TGTGCCAGCAGCCGGGGGGCCGGGGAGCTGTTTTTT.

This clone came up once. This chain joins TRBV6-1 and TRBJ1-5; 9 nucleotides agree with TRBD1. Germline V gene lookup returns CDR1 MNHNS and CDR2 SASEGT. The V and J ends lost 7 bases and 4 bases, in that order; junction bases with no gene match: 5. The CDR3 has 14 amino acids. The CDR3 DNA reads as TGTGCCAGCAAGACAGGGGGTTGGAATCAGCCCCAGCATTTT. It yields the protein CASKTGGWNQPQHF.

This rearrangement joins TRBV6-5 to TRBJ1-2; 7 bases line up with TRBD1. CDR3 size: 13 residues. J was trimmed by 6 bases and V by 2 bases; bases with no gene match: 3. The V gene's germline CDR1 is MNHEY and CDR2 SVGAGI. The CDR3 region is CASSYPGQDGYTF. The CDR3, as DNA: TGTGCCAGCAGTTACCCCGGACAGGATGGCTACACCTTC.

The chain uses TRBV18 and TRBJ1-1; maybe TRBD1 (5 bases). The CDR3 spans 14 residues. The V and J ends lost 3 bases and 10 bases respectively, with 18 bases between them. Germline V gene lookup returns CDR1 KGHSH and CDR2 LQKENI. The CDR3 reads CASSPSAGVEGAFF. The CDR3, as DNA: TGTGCCAGCTCACCCTCAGCGGGGGTCGAGGGAGCTTTCTTT. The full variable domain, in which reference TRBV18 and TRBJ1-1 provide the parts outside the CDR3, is NAGVMQNPRHLVRRRGQEARLRCSPMKGHSHVYWYRQLPEEGLKFMVYLQKENIIDESGMPKERFSAEFPKEGPSILRIQQVVRGDSAAYFCASSPSAGVEGAFFGQGTRLTVV.